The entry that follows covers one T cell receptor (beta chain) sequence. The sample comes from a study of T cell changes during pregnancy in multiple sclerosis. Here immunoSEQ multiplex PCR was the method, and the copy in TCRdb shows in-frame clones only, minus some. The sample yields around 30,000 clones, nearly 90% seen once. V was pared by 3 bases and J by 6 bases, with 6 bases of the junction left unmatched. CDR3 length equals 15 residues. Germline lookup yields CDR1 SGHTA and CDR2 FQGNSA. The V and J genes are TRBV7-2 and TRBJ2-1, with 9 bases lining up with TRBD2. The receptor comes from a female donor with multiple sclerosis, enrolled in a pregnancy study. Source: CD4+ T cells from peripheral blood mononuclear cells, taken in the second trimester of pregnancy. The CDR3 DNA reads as TGTGCCAGCAGCTTCCTAGCGGGGATCCTCAATGAGCAGTTCTTC. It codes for CASSFLAGILNEQFF.